This T cell receptor beta chain was sequenced during a study of T and B cells in COVID-19 patients. Each TRB amplification used about 220-500 ng of genomic DNA from blood. This clonotype is medium-sized. Antigen unknown. One end of the junction varies from germline; a read error may be responsible. Study-wide results and limits: Few blood samples existed from mildly ill patients during symptoms or early in severe cases.

This CDR3 is 11 amino acids long. The germline CDR1 and CDR2 sequences are SQVTM and ANQGSEA. Multiplex PCR with BIOMED2 TRB-A/B primer pools amplified TRB rearrangements. TCRdb ran MiXCR on the multiplex PCR reads and lists one entry per CDR3 protein. Of fewer than 15,000 distinct CDR3 sequences listed, nearly 30% are singletons. This sequence originates from a human donor who had recovered from COVID-19. The V gene is TRBV29-1, the J gene TRBJ2-1; possibly TRBD1 for D (6 bases). The specimen was blood. The CDR3 DNA reads as TGCAGCGTTGGTCAGGGACAACCCCCAGTCTTC. It yields the protein CSVGQGQPPVF.